This record covers a single T cell receptor beta chain. The sample is drawn from a study of T cell changes during pregnancy in multiple sclerosis. The CDR3 runs 13 residues. The germline V gene has CDR1 MDHEN and CDR2 SYDVKM. V shed 2 bases and J shed 8 bases, with 12 bases lying between them. The table came from immunoSEQ multiplex PCR; TCRdb's copy has only in-frame clones and leaves some out. Here the sample spans 50,000 to 70,000 clones, about nine tenths being singletons. The receptor was derived from a female donor with multiple sclerosis, enrolled in a pregnancy study. This specimen consisted of peripheral blood, obtained in the second trimester of pregnancy. This chain joins TRBV28 and TRBJ1-1, with D uncertain. The CDR3 DNA sequence: TGTGCCAGCAGTTTAAGGCAGTCCGGGGAAGCTTTCTTT. Protein sequence: CASSLRQSGEAFF.